The clone carrying this T cell receptor (beta chain) was detected once. Using immunoSEQ multiplex PCR, the repertoire was profiled, and TCRdb retains in-frame clones only, with some absent. This table holds some 100,000 clones, roughly 87% found once. This sample was included in a study of control samples from healthy donors and cancer patients. The germline V gene has CDR1 SGDLS and CDR2 YYNGEE. This CDR3 comprises 17 residues. J was trimmed by 2 bases and V by 3 bases; bases with no gene match: 11. The clonotype comes from a woman aged 45-65 years in good health. Source material: blood. V is TRBV9 and J is TRBJ2-3, with 8 bases aligning to TRBD2. DNA for the CDR3: TGTGCCAGCAGCGCGTACCGGACTAGCTCCACCACAGATACGCAGTATTTT. This encodes CASSAYRTSSTTDTQYF.